Below are 25 T cell receptor beta chains sequenced from a single sample in a study of regulatory T cells in long-lasting Graves disease. The TCR beta library used iRepertoire HTBI primers with Arm-PCR amplification of CDR3. TCRdb itself ran the multiplex PCR reads through MiXCR, one entry per CDR3 protein. The table shows 400,000 to 500,000 distinct CDR3 sequences, with 20% to 25% occurring only once. The sample's time point: persistent/refractory GD, antithyroid drugs over 5 years with positive TRAb. TCR sequences were obtained from RNA taken from PBMCs. The starting material was peripheral blood mononuclear cells (PBMCs), obtained when the disease was refractory, from a patient treated with antithyroid drugs. These receptors were obtained from a female donor with Graves disease.

The V and J genes are TRBV20-1 and TRBJ2-5; 10 positions match TRBD2. This CDR3 is built from 17 residues. V shed 2 bases and J 4 bases; nucleotides not matched to a gene: 13. Germline CDR1 and CDR2: DFQATT and SNEGSKA (reference sequence). In nucleotides, the CDR3 is TGCAGTGCTAGACCTTCTTCGGGACTAGCGTTGGGAGAGACCCAGTACTTC. Its translation: CSARPSSGLALGETQYF.

The genes are TRBV3-1 and TRBJ2-2; TRBD2 might be the D (6 bases). In germline, CDR1 is LGHDT, CDR2 YNNKEL (reference sequence). The CDR3 spans 16 residues. Trimming removed 1 base from V and 0 bases from J, with 9 bases in between. In DNA form, the CDR3 reads TGTGCCAGCAGCCAAGCCGGGACTGCGAACACCGGGGAGCTGTTTTTT. Protein sequence: CASSQAGTANTGELFF.

This clonotype came up a few times. This chain's CDR3 is CASSQSTSATVRQYF. The CDR3 DNA is TGTGCCAGCAGCCAGTCGACTAGCGCGACGGTGAGGCAGTACTTC. This rearrangement joins TRBV7-8 to TRBJ2-7; 8 positions agree with TRBD2. Trimming took 5 bases from V and 9 from J; bases not matched to a gene: 15. This CDR3 comprises 15 residues. CDR1 and CDR2 (germline): SGHVS, FQNEAQ.

This clonotype came up a few times. This chain uses TRBV19 with TRBJ1-2, with D possibly being TRBD1 (5 bases). Trimming took 5 bases from V and 2 from J, leaving 9 bases between them. The CDR3 runs to 13 residues. Germline V gene sequence: CDR1 LNHDA, CDR2 SQIVND (reference sequence). The CDR3 reads CASSVKGNYGYTF. Written as DNA, the CDR3 is TGTGCCAGTAGTGTTAAGGGGAACTATGGCTACACCTTC. The variable domain in full, completed from reference TRBV19 and TRBJ1-2, reads DGGITQSPKYLFRKEGQNVTLSCEQNLNHDAMYWYRQDPGQGLRLIYYSQIVNDFQKGDIAEGYSVSREKKESFPLTVTSAQKNPTAFYLCASSVKGNYGYTFGSGTRLTVV.

A few counts support this clonotype. The CDR3 reads CSVALGTGSREQYF. CDR3 coding DNA: TGCAGCGTTGCCCTGGGTACAGGGTCGAGGGAGCAGTACTTC. The V gene is TRBV29-1, the J gene TRBJ2-7, with a tentative D call TRBD1 (6 bases). Germline V gene data show CDR1 as SQVTM and CDR2 as ANQGSEA. Trimming took off 4 bases at V and 7 bases at J, with 20 bases between the two ends. The CDR3 sequence is 14 residues long.

This clonotype was recorded many times. This chain joins TRBV19 and TRBJ1-1; 8 positions match TRBD1. The CDR3 covers 15 residues. J was trimmed by 0 bases and V by 6 bases; bases with no gene match: 6. Germline-derived CDR1 and CDR2 are LNHDA and SQIVND (reference sequence). The CDR3 DNA reads as TGTGCCAGTAGCCCCGACAGGGGCATGAACACTGAAGCTTTCTTT. Its translation is CASSPDRGMNTEAFF.

At least ten counts were recorded for this clonotype. V and J are TRBV10-3 and TRBJ2-2; 14 bases fit TRBD2. Germline V gene sequence: CDR1 ENHRY, CDR2 SYGVKD. The junction had 5 bases not matched to a gene; V was cut back by 6 bases and J by 5 bases. The CDR3 totals 16 residues. The chain's CDR3 is CAISPTSGRVTGELFF. DNA for the CDR3: TGTGCCATCAGCCCGACTAGCGGGAGGGTAACCGGGGAGCTGTTTTTT.

The chain couples TRBV7-9 to TRBJ1-2; 7 bases match TRBD1. After removal of 0 bases from V and 1 base from J, the junction contained 8 bases not matched to a gene. The germline V gene encodes CDR1 SEHNR and CDR2 FQNEAQ (reference sequence). The CDR3 length is 17 residues. The CDR3, as DNA: TGTGCCAGCAGCTTAGCGGGGGTCGCAGGGGGTAACTATGGCTACACCTTC. Its translation: CASSLAGVAGGNYGYTF.

The chain employs TRBV5-4 and TRBJ2-5; possibly TRBD1 for D (5 bases). V lost 4 bases and J lost 0, with 16 bases in between. The CDR3 extends over 16 amino acids. Per the germline V gene, CDR1 is SGHNT and CDR2 is YYREEE (reference sequence). In DNA form, the CDR3 reads TGTGCCAGCAGCCGCGTGGGGCGGACATACCAAGAGACCCAGTACTTC. Amino acids: CASSRVGRTYQETQYF.

The table lists this clonotype with many counts. The chain uses TRBV28 and TRBJ2-5; 7 bases are a match to TRBD2. The CDR3 loop spans 13 amino acids. Unmatched junction bases numbered 6, after V lost 6 bases and J lost 5 bases. CDR1 is MDHEN, CDR2 SYDVKM, per germline. CDR3 coding DNA: TGTGCCAGCAGGGGGGGGAAGGCGGAGACCCAGTACTTC. Protein product: CASRGGKAETQYF.

This clonotype was seen a few times. The gene calls are TRBV7-2 and TRBJ2-5, with a weak D call TRBD2 (5 bases). V gave up 1 base and J gave up 5 bases, with 14 bases separating them. The V gene's germline CDR1 is SGHTA and CDR2 FQGNSA. This CDR3 region has 15 residues. CDR3 DNA: TGTGCCAGCAGCTTAGACATAAGAGCGGCGGAGACCCAGTACTTC. Encoded protein: CASSLDIRAAETQYF.

The rearrangement links TRBV10-1 to TRBJ2-5; D is ambiguous. Germline-derived CDR1 and CDR2 are WNHNN and SYGVQD (reference sequence). This CDR3 has 14 amino acids. The V end was cut by 4 bases, the J end by 4 bases, with 13 bases between. The CDR3 DNA reads as TGCGCCAGCAGTGGTGGGCAGCCTCCAGAGACCCAGTACTTC. Translation gives CASSGGQPPETQYF.

In its sample, this clonotype was seen many times. The J gene is TRBJ2-7, the V gene TRBV2; 7 bases map to TRBD1. Germline loops: CDR1 SNHLY, CDR2 FYNNEI. CDR3 length: 14 residues. Trimming cost V 6 bases and J 4 bases; bases outside gene matches: 9. For the CDR3, the DNA is TGTGCCAGCAGGGCCAGACAGGGCCTATACGAGCAGTACTTC. It yields the protein CASRARQGLYEQYF.

The chain carries TRBV14 and TRBJ2-7; 8 bases agree with TRBD2. V shed 4 bases, J shed 5 bases, and the junction held 7 bases outside the gene matches. The CDR3 runs 14 residues. Looked up from germline, CDR1 is SGHDN and CDR2 is FVKESK. CDR3 sequence: CASSPGLAVHEQYF. CDR3 sequence (DNA): TGTGCCAGCAGCCCCGGACTAGCAGTCCACGAGCAGTACTTC. The complete variable domain, with remaining parts taken from reference TRBV14 and TRBJ2-7, reads EAGVTQFPSHSVIEKGQTVTLRCDPISGHDNLYWYRRVMGKEIKFLLHFVKESKQDESGMPNNRFLAERTGGTYSTLKVQPAELEDSGVYFCASSPGLAVHEQYFGPGTRLTVT.

The CDR3 sequence: CASSTSPGRSTDTQYF. The CDR3 DNA sequence: TGCGCCAGCAGCACCTCTCCGGGACGGAGCACAGATACGCAGTATTTT. The J gene is TRBJ2-3, the V gene TRBV5-1, with D perhaps TRBD1 or TRBD2 (5 bases each). Per the germline V gene, CDR1 is SGHRS and CDR2 is YFSETQ. V lost 4 bases and J 0 bases, leaving 15 bases between the germline ends. The CDR3 runs 16 residues.

There are many counts of this clonotype. The chain links TRBV15 to TRBJ2-5; no firm D call. The ends were cut back, 0 bases at V and 2 bases at J, with 10 bases in the middle. CDR1 is LNHNV and CDR2 is YYDKDF in the germline V gene (reference sequence). This CDR3 spans 15 amino acids. The CDR3 is CATSRDDGEQETQYF. The CDR3, as DNA: TGTGCCACCAGCAGAGACGACGGAGAGCAAGAGACCCAGTACTTC.

The chain employs TRBV20-1 and TRBJ1-3; possibly TRBD1 for D (6 bases). CDR3 length: 13 residues. Germline V gene sequence: CDR1 DFQATT, CDR2 SNEGSKA (reference sequence). V gave up 3 bases and J gave up 7 bases, with 13 bases separating them. The DNA of the CDR3 is TGCAGTGCTAGGGACAGTTACGTTAACACCATATATTTT. Encoded protein: CSARDSYVNTIYF.

J is TRBJ2-1 and V is TRBV5-1; a weak D match, TRBD2 (5 bases). Trimming took off 6 bases at V and 0 bases at J, with 13 bases between the two ends. This CDR3 region has 15 residues. Per the germline V gene, CDR1 is SGHRS and CDR2 is YFSETQ. DNA for the CDR3: TGCGCCAGCATGCGGGTGGCCTCCTCCTACAATGAGCAGTTCTTC. Protein product: CASMRVASSYNEQFF.

In this sample, this clonotype turned up many times. CDR3 nucleotide sequence: TGTGCCAGCAGTTACGGGGACAGGGCGGAGACCCAGTACTTC. Translation gives CASSYGDRAETQYF. This sequence joins TRBV6-5 and TRBJ2-5, with 9 bases matching TRBD1. CDR1 and CDR2 from the germline V gene are MNHEY and SVGAGI. With V trimmed by 2 bases and J by 5 bases, 3 bases remained unmatched. The CDR3 loop spans 14 amino acids.

This clonotype was seen many times. The chain carries TRBV3-1 and TRBJ1-5; 8 bases agree with TRBD1. With V trimmed by 5 bases and J by 4 bases, 7 bases remained unmatched. Germline V gene lookup returns CDR1 LGHDT and CDR2 YNNKEL (reference sequence). The CDR3 is made up of 15 amino acids. CDR3 sequence: CASSTGTGRNQPQHF. Written as DNA, the CDR3 is TGTGCCAGCAGCACCGGGACAGGTAGGAATCAGCCCCAGCATTTT.

The sample holds many counts of this clonotype. The rearrangement uses TRBV27 and TRBJ2-3; unclear D gene. The CDR3 has 14 residues. V dropped 6 bases and J dropped 4 bases, with 14 bases sitting between them. CDR1 is MNHEY and CDR2 is SMNVEV in the germline V gene (reference sequence). The chain's CDR3 is CASSPLSDADTQYF. The DNA of the CDR3 is TGTGCCAGCAGCCCTCTCTCTGACGCAGATACGCAGTATTTT.

This clonotype occurred a few times. The chain is built from TRBV3-1 and TRBJ1-4; 7 positions match TRBD1. The V and J ends lost 2 bases and 7 bases, in that order; junction bases with no gene match: 10. The CDR3 extends over 16 amino acids. Germline CDR1 LGHDT, CDR2 YNNKEL (reference sequence). The CDR3 bases are TGTGCCAGCAGCCAAAATCCGACAGGGTGGATTGAAAAACTGTTTTTT. This gives the protein CASSQNPTGWIEKLFF.

The V call is TRBV6-1, the J call TRBJ1-2, with D tentatively TRBD1 (5 bases). The V gene lost 7 bases and the J gene lost 3 bases, with 18 bases spanning the gap. Germline V CDR1 and CDR2: MNHNS, SASEGT. The CDR3 length is 15 residues. CDR3 in amino acids: CASMTGGSQYYGYTF. In DNA, the CDR3 is TGTGCCAGCATGACGGGGGGATCCCAATACTATGGCTACACCTTC.

The sample holds a few counts of this clonotype. The chain uses TRBV9 and TRBJ2-7; the match to TRBD2 covers 11 bases. Losses at the gene ends were 4 bases for V and 1 base for J; bases not matched to a gene: 7. The CDR3 is 16 residues long. Germline V gives CDR1 SGDLS, CDR2 YYNGEE. In nucleotides, the CDR3 is TGTGCCAGCAGCAGATACGGGACTAGCGGATCCTACGAGCAGTACTTC. Translated: CASSRYGTSGSYEQYF. The full variable domain, rest sourced from reference TRBV9 and TRBJ2-7, is DSGVTQTPKHLITATGQRVTLRCSPRSGDLSVYWYQQSLDQGLQFLIQYYNGEERAKGNILERFSAQQFPDLHSELNLSSLELGDSALYFCASSRYGTSGSYEQYFGPGTRLTVT.

This clonotype was recorded a few times. V and J are TRBV5-1 and TRBJ2-6; D call uncertain. Germline-derived CDR1 and CDR2 are SGHRS and YFSETQ. This CDR3 comprises 15 residues. Trimming pared 4 bases from V and 1 base from J, leaving 9 bases between. The CDR3 sequence: CASSNEYSGANVLTF. The CDR3, as DNA: TGCGCCAGCAGCAACGAGTATTCTGGGGCCAACGTCCTGACTTTC. Full variable domain (remainder filled in from reference TRBV5-1 and TRBJ2-6): KAGVTQTPRYLIKTRGQQVTLSCSPISGHRSVSWYQQTPGQGLQFLFEYFSETQRNKGNFPGRFSGRQFSNSRSEMNVSTLELGDSALYLCASSNEYSGANVLTFGAGSRLTVL.